The clone carrying this T cell receptor (beta chain) was seen many times. The target antigen is unknown. The sample originates from a study of read filtering for tumor transcriptome and immune sequencing. Study information: By R-ISS, stages I, II and III held roughly 8, 16 and 7 patients. DNase treatment preceded whole-transcriptome library preparation. Per sample, TCR-region reads ranged about 4 to 11 million by IR-seq, roughly 85 to 1273 by RNA-seq.

The study, taken as a whole, reports: Single-read clonotypes: about 81.9% of IR-seq clonotypes (roughly 3.5% of reads), about 75% of RNA-seq clonotypes (44.6% of reads).

The germline V gene has CDR1 DFQATT and CDR2 SNEGSKA (reference sequence). Trimming at V came to 7 bases and at J to 8 bases, leaving 4 bases not matched to a gene. CDR3 size: 12 residues. This library used roughly 400 ng RNA and molecular barcoded adaptors spanning alpha/delta and beta/gamma chains. TCRdb re-analysed the reads in MiXCR, keeping a single row per CDR3 protein. Of around 140,000 distinct CDR3 sequences in the sample, 13% were seen once. The V gene is TRBV20-1, the J gene TRBJ2-1; 11 bases align to TRBD2. The receptor comes from a donor at least 40 years old with multiple myeloma. The specimen sequenced was a population of CD138-negative cells sorted from bone marrow. The CDR3 is CSGKTSGDEQFF. CDR3 nucleotides: TGCAGTGGCAAGACTAGCGGGGATGAGCAGTTCTTC.